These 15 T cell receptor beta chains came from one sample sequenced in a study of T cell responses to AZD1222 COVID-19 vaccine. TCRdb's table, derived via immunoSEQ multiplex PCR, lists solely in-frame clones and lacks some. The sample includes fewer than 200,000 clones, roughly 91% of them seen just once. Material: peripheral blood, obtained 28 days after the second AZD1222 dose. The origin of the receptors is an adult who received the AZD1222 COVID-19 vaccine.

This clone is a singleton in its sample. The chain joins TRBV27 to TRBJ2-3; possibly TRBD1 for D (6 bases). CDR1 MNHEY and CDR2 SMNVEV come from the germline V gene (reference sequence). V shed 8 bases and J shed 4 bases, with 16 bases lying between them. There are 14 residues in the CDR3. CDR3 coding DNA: TGTGCCAGCGGAACCAGGGGACGGCCAGATACGCAGTATTTT. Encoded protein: CASGTRGRPDTQYF.

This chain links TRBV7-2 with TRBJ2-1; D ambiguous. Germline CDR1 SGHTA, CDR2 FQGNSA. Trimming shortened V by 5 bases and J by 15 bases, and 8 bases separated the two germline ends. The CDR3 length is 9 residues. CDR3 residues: CASSPVPFF. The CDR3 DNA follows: TGTGCCAGCAGCCCAGTGCCGTTCTTC.

The CDR3 protein is CASSFPGYAYEQYF. DNA of the CDR3: TGTGCCAGCAGCTTCCCAGGGTACGCCTACGAGCAGTACTTC. This chain joins TRBV5-6 and TRBJ2-7; D perhaps matches TRBD1 (5 bases). CDR3 length: 14 amino acids. V was cut by 2 bases and J by 2 bases, with 11 bases left in between. Germline V gene lookup returns CDR1 SGHDT and CDR2 YYEEEE.

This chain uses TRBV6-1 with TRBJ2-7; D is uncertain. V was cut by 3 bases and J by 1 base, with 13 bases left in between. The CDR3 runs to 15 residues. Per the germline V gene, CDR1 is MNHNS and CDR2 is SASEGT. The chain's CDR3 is CASSEVSYSSYEQYF. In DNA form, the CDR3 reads TGTGCCAGCAGTGAGGTCTCGTATAGTTCCTACGAGCAGTACTTC.

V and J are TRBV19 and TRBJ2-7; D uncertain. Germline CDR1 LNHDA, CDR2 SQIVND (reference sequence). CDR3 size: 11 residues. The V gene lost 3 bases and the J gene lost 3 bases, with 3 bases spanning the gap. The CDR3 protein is CASSICYEQYF. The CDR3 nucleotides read TGTGCCAGTAGTATTTGCTACGAGCAGTACTTC.

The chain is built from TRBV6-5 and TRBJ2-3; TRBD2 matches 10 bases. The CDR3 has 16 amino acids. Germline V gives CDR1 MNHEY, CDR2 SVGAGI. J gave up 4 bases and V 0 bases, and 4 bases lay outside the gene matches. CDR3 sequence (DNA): TGTGCCAGCAGTTACTCGGGAGCGGGAGGGCCAGATACGCAGTATTTT. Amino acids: CASSYSGAGGPDTQYF.

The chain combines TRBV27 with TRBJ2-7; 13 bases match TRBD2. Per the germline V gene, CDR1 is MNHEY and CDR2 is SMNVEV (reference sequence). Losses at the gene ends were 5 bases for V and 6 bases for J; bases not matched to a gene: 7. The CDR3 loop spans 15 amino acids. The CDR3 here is CASSTRLAGGGEQYF. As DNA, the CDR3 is TGTGCCAGCAGTACTAGACTAGCGGGAGGTGGCGAGCAGTACTTC.

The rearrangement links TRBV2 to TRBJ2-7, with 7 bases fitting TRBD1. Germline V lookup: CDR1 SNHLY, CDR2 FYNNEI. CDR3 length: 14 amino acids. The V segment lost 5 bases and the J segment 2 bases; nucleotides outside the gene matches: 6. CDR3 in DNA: TGTGCCAGCAGTACCTCGCAGGGGGCCTACGAGCAGTACTTC. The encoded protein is CASSTSQGAYEQYF.

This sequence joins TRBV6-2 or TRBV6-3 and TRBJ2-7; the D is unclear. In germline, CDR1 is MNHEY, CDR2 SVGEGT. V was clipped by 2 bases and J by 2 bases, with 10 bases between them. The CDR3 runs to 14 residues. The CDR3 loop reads CASSYGPSTYEQYF. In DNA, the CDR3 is TGTGCCAGCAGTTACGGCCCTAGTACCTACGAGCAGTACTTC.

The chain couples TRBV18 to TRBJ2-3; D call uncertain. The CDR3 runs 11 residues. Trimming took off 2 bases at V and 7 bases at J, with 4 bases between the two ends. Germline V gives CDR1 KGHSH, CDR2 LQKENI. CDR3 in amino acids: CASSPGNTQYF. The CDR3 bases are TGTGCCAGCTCACCAGGGAATACGCAGTATTTT.

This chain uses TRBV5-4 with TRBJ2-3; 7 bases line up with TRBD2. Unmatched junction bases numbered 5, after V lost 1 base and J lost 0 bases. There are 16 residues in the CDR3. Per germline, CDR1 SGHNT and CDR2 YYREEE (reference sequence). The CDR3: CASSLWLAGSTDTQYF. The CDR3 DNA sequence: TGTGCCAGCAGCTTGTGGTTAGCGGGTAGCACAGATACGCAGTATTTT.

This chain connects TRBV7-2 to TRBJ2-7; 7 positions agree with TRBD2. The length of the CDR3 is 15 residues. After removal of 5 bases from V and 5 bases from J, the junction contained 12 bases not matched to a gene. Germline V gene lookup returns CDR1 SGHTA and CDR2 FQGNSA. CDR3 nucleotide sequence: TGTGCCAGCAGCCCCTGGGCCAGCGGGATCGACGAGCAGTACTTC. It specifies CASSPWASGIDEQYF.

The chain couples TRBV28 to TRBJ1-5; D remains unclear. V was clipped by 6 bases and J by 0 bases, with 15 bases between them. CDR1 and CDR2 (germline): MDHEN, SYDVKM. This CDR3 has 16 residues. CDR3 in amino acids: CASSSSGSYSNQPQHF. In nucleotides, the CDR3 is TGTGCCAGCAGCTCATCGGGATCCTATAGCAATCAGCCCCAGCATTTT.

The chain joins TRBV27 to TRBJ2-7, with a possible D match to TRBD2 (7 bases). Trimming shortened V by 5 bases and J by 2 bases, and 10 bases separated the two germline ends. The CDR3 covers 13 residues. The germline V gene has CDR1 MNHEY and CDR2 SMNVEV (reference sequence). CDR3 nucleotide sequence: TGTGCCAGCAGTAGGGGGGGTCCCTACGAGCAGTACTTC. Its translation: CASSRGGPYEQYF.

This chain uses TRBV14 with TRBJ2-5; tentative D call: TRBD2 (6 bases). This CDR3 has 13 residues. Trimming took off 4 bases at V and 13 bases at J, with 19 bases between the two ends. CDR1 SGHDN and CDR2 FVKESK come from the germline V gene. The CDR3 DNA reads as TGTGCCAGCAGCCCTCGAATGGGGGACTCCCGGTACTTC. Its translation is CASSPRMGDSRYF.